A single sample is the source of the 13 T cell receptor beta chains below, sequenced in a study of blood T cell repertoires in COVID-19. Libraries were prepared by immunoSEQ multiplex PCR; TCRdb keeps only in-frame clonotypes and omits some of them. The sample lists around 140,000 clones, more than 70% seen once, with around 1.5% in the top ten. Sequencing was done on a sample of peripheral blood. Receptors originate from a human donor in a cohort sampled during active COVID-19.

The V call is TRBV12-3 or TRBV12-4, the J call TRBJ2-4, with TRBD1 matching over 7 bases. The CDR3 length is 13 residues. Trimming cost V 5 bases and J 9 bases; bases outside gene matches: 7. CDR3 DNA: TGTGCCAGCAGTATTGGACAGGACAGCATTCAGTACTTC. Translated, it gives CASSIGQDSIQYF.

The chain couples TRBV7-6 to TRBJ1-2; 9 bases are a match to TRBD1. Trimming cost V 5 bases and J 8 bases; bases outside gene matches: 9. This CDR3 spans 14 amino acids. Germline-derived CDR1 and CDR2 are SGHVS and FNYEAQ. The CDR3 DNA sequence: TGTGCCAGCAGCCTGGGGACAGGGAATGTGGGCTACACCTTC. Translating it yields CASSLGTGNVGYTF.

This chain joins TRBV11-3 and TRBJ1-4; TRBD1 matches at 7 bases. This CDR3 spans 17 amino acids. The V gene end was trimmed by 4 bases and the J gene end by 2 bases; junction bases not matched to a gene: 10. CDR1 and CDR2 from the germline V gene are SGHNT and YENEEA. The CDR3 loop is CASSSEEGALTNEKLFF. CDR3 in DNA: TGTGCCAGCAGCTCAGAGGAGGGGGCGCTGACTAATGAAAAACTGTTTTTT.

This chain uses TRBV2 with TRBJ2-5; 12 bases agree with TRBD2. The germline V gene has CDR1 SNHLY and CDR2 FYNNEI. Trimming cost V 4 bases and J 2 bases; bases outside gene matches: 2. This CDR3 comprises 15 residues. The chain's CDR3 is CASSGLAGDQETQYF. CDR3 coding DNA: TGTGCCAGCAGTGGACTAGCGGGGGATCAAGAGACCCAGTACTTC.

The chain links TRBV29-1 to TRBJ2-1; possibly TRBD2 for D (6 bases). The CDR3 runs to 14 residues. The germline V gene encodes CDR1 SQVTM and CDR2 ANQGSEA. Trimming took off 3 bases at V and 4 bases at J, with 13 bases between the two ends. In DNA form, the CDR3 reads TGCAGCGTTGAGGGACTGATCGGGTACAATGAGCAGTTCTTC. It encodes CSVEGLIGYNEQFF.

The V call is TRBV5-1, the J call TRBJ2-7; perhaps TRBD1 as D (7 bases). Germline loops: CDR1 SGHRS, CDR2 YFSETQ. This CDR3 comprises 16 residues. With 0 bases removed from V and 3 bases from J, the gap between germline ends came to 16 bases. The chain's CDR3 is CASSLAGGAGGYEQYF. In DNA, the CDR3 is TGCGCCAGCAGCTTGGCCGGAGGGGCAGGGGGCTACGAGCAGTACTTC. Full variable domain (missing parts from reference TRBV5-1 and TRBJ2-7): KAGVTQTPRYLIKTRGQQVTLSCSPISGHRSVSWYQQTPGQGLQFLFEYFSETQRNKGNFPGRFSGRQFSNSRSEMNVSTLELGDSALYLCASSLAGGAGGYEQYFGPGTRLTVT.

The chain is built from TRBV6-5 and TRBJ1-4; 8 bases map to TRBD1. Germline assignment: CDR1 MNHEY and CDR2 SVGAGI. V was clipped by 0 bases and J by 8 bases; unmatched bases: 5. The CDR3 has 15 residues. Here the CDR3 DNA reads TGTGCCAGCAGTTACTCCGGGACAGGAGTGGAAAAACTGTTTTTT. Protein product: CASSYSGTGVEKLFF.

V is TRBV2 and J is TRBJ1-2, with 10 bases fitting TRBD1. V shed 9 bases and J 8 bases; nucleotides not matched to a gene: 3. Germline assignment: CDR1 SNHLY and CDR2 FYNNEI. CDR3 length equals 11 residues. CDR3 DNA sequence: TGTGCCAGTGGACAGGGGGTAGGCTACACCTTC. Translating it yields CASGQGVGYTF.

The chain recombines TRBV5-1 with TRBJ2-7; D perhaps matches TRBD1 (6 bases). Trimming pared 4 bases from V and 0 bases from J, leaving 11 bases between. Germline loops: CDR1 SGHRS, CDR2 YFSETQ. The CDR3 contains 14 residues. The CDR3 is CASSRTDSSYEQYF. The CDR3 region has the DNA TGCGCCAGCAGCAGGACAGATAGCTCCTACGAGCAGTACTTC. Variable domain in full (rest from reference TRBV5-1 and TRBJ2-7): KAGVTQTPRYLIKTRGQQVTLSCSPISGHRSVSWYQQTPGQGLQFLFEYFSETQRNKGNFPGRFSGRQFSNSRSEMNVSTLELGDSALYLCASSRTDSSYEQYFGPGTRLTVT.

The chain combines TRBV27 with TRBJ1-1; D gene unclear. CDR1 MNHEY and CDR2 SMNVEV come from the germline V gene (reference sequence). There are 14 residues in the CDR3. Trimming cost V 3 bases and J 4 bases, with 12 bases left between them. CDR3 nucleotide sequence: TGTGCCAGCAGTTTTCAGGAGGGTAGCACTGAAGCTTTCTTT. Residues: CASSFQEGSTEAFF.

The rearrangement links TRBV4-3 to TRBJ2-7, with 9 bases lining up with TRBD1. The CDR3 has 16 residues. The germline V gene encodes CDR1 LGHNA and CDR2 YSLEER. The V gene end was trimmed by 0 bases and the J gene end by 4 bases; junction bases not matched to a gene: 7. The CDR3 spells CASSQDLTGGGYEQYF. In nucleotides, the CDR3 is TGCGCCAGCAGCCAAGATCTTACAGGGGGCGGTTACGAGCAGTACTTC.

The CDR3 region is CASSSGNTEAFF. Written as DNA, the CDR3 is TGTGCCAGCAGTTCCGGGAACACTGAAGCTTTCTTT. This sequence joins TRBV27 and TRBJ1-1, with unresolved D. Trimming stripped 4 bases from V and 1 base from J, with 4 bases between. The germline V gene encodes CDR1 MNHEY and CDR2 SMNVEV (reference sequence). This CDR3 spans 12 amino acids.

This clone appeared a single time. This chain's CDR3 is CASSLSSSTDTQYF. CDR3 nucleotides: TGTGCCAGCAGTTTATCATCTAGCACAGATACGCAGTATTTT. The chain combines TRBV27 with TRBJ2-3; D gene unclear. V lost 0 bases, J lost 0 bases, and 4 bases lay in between. This CDR3 is 14 amino acids long. Germline V gives CDR1 MNHEY, CDR2 SMNVEV (reference sequence).